This T cell receptor beta chain originates from a study of radiotherapy plus CTLA-4 blockade in lung cancer. Whole-study context: Of all patients, more than 15% responded objectively and roughly 31% showed disease control. Study results and limitations: Radiotherapy with ipilimumab was followed by blood expansion of tumor-derived clones.

About this clone: Its specificity is unknown.

Some clones are missing from TCRdb's copy, which holds only in-frame ones; the method was immunoSEQ multiplex PCR. The repertoire holds about 98,000 clones, 80% to 85% seen once, with 3.4% in the top ten. Germline CDR1 is SQVTM and CDR2 is ANQGSEA. The CDR3 has 15 amino acids. Losses at the gene ends were 7 bases for V and 0 bases for J; bases not matched to a gene: 8. The specimen was peripheral blood, collected from a patient treated with radiotherapy plus ipilimumab. This sequence originates from a human donor with non-small cell lung cancer who had a partial response to radiotherapy plus ipilimumab. J is TRBJ2-1 and V is TRBV29-1; 8 nucleotides match TRBD1. The CDR3 here is CSAFGTGGSYNEQFF. The CDR3 DNA sequence: TGCAGCGCGTTTGGAACAGGGGGCTCCTACAATGAGCAGTTCTTC.